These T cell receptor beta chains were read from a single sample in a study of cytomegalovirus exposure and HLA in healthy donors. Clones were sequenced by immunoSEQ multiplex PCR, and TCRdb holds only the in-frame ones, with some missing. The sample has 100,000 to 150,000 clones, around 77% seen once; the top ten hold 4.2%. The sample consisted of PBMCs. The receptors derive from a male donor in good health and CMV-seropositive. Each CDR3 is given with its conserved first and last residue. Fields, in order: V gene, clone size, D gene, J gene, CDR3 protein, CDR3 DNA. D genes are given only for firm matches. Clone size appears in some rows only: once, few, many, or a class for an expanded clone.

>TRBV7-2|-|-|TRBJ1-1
CASSPVGGMNTEAFF
TGTGCCAGCAGCCCAGTGGGGGGGATGAACACTGAAGCTTTCTTT
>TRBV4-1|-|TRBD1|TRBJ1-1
CASSQDLGQANTEAFF
TGCGCCAGCAGCCAAGATCTGGGACAGGCCAACACTGAAGCTTTCTTT
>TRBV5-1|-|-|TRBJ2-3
CASSLGQNLFTDTQYF
TGCGCCAGCAGCTTGGGACAGAACCTTTTCACAGATACGCAGTATTTT
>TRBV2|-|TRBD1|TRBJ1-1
CASSDLTGGMGEAFF
TGTGCCAGCAGTGACCTGACAGGGGGAATGGGTGAAGCTTTCTTT
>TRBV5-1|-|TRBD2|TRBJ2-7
CASSPGMYGTNYEQYF
TGCGCCAGCAGCCCGGGGATGTACGGGACTAACTACGAGCAGTACTTC
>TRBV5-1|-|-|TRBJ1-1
CASSGLGANTEAFF
TGCGCCAGCAGTGGATTGGGGGCGAACACTGAAGCTTTCTTT
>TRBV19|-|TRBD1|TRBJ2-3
CASSPGGRDTQYF
TGTGCCAGTAGTCCAGGGGGCCGAGATACGCAGTATTTT
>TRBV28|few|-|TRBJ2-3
CASSFTQGGADTQYF
TGTGCCAGCAGTTTTACCCAGGGTGGGGCAGATACGCAGTATTTT
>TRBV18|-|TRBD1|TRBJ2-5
CASSQGRRQGQETQYF
TGTGCCAGCTCACAAGGCAGGAGACAGGGGCAAGAGACCCAGTACTTC
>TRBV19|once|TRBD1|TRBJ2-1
CASSPPRGSSYNEQFF
TGTGCCAGTAGTCCTCCCAGGGGGAGCTCCTACAATGAGCAGTTCTTC
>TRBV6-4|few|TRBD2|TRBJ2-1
CASSDSSGGANEQFF
TGTGCCAGCAGTGACTCGAGCGGGGGGGCCAATGAGCAGTTCTTC
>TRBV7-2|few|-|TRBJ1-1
CASSRTQGKKMNTEAFF
TGTGCCAGCAGTCGCACACAGGGAAAAAAGATGAACACTGAAGCTTTCTTT
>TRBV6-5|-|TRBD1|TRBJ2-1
CASSLDRDAYNEQFF
TGTGCCAGCAGCCTCGACAGGGATGCCTACAATGAGCAGTTCTTC
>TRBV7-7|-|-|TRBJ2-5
CASGGAKWETQYF
TGTGCCAGTGGCGGGGCCAAATGGGAGACCCAGTACTTC
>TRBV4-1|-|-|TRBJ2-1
CASSQEDTVPNEQFF
TGCGCCAGCAGCCAAGAGGACACCGTACCTAATGAGCAGTTCTTC
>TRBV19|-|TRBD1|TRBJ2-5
CASSIAADRQETQYF
TGTGCCAGTAGTATAGCCGCGGACAGGCAAGAGACCCAGTACTTC
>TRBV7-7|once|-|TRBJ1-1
CASSSGLGTEAFF
TGTGCCAGCAGCTCAGGGTTGGGCACTGAAGCTTTCTTT
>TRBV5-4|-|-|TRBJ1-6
CASSLGPGSPLHF
TGTGCCAGCAGCTTAGGCCCGGGTTCACCCCTCCACTTT
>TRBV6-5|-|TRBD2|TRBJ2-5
CASSYRRGTGETQYF
TGTGCCAGCAGTTACCGGCGGGGGACGGGGGAGACCCAGTACTTC
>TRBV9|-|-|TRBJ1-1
CASSVADRPGSQGNTEAFF
TGTGCCAGCAGCGTAGCCGACAGACCCGGTTCCCAGGGGAACACTGAAGCTTTCTTT
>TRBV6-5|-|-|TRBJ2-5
CASSYKGDQETQYF
TGTGCCAGCAGTTATAAGGGGGACCAAGAGACCCAGTACTTC
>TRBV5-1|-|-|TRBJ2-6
CASSLDRFTSGANGLTF
TGCGCCAGCAGCTTGGACAGATTTACATCTGGGGCCAACGGCCTGACTTTC
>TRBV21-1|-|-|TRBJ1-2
CASSKALESAPHTF
TGTGCCAGCAGCAAAGCGCTAGAGTCGGCCCCTCACACCTTC
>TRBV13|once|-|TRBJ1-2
CASSLDRDRGYTF
TGTGCCAGCAGCTTAGACAGGGACCGTGGCTACACCTTC
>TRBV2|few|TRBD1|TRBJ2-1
CASSRRDRDNEQFF
TGTGCCAGCAGTCGGAGGGACAGGGATAATGAGCAGTTCTTC
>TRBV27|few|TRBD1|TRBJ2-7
CASSPGPGQGVHEQYF
TGTGCCAGCAGTCCCGGCCCGGGACAGGGGGTCCACGAGCAGTACTTC
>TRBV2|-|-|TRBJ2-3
CASGLEGEDTQYF
TGTGCCAGCGGCTTGGAGGGAGAAGATACGCAGTATTTT